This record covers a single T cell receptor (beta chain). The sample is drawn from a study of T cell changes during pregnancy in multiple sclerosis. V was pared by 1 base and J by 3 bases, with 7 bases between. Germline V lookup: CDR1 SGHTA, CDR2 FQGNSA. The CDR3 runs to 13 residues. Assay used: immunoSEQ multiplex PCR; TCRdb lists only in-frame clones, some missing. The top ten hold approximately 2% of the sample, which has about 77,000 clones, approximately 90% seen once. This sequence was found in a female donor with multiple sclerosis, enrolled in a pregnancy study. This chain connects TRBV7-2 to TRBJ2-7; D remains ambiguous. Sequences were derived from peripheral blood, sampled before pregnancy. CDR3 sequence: CASSLVADYEQYF. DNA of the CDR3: TGTGCCAGCAGCTTAGTGGCCGACTACGAGCAGTACTTC. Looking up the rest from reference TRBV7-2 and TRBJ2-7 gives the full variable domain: GAGVSQSPSNKVTEKGKDVELRCDPISGHTALYWYRQSLGQGLEFLIYFQGNSAPDKSGLPSDRFSAERTGGSVSTLTIQRTQQEDSAVYLCASSLVADYEQYFGPGTRLTVT.